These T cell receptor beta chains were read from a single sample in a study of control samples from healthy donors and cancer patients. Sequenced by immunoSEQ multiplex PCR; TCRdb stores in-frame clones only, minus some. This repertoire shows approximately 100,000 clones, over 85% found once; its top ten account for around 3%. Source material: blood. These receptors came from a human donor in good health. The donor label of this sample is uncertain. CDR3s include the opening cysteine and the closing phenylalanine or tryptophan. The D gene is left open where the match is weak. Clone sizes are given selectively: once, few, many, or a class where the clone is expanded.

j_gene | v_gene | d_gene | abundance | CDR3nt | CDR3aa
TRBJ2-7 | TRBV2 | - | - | TGTGCCAGCAGTGAGACGAGCCGGATCGACTACGAGCAGTACTTC | CASSETSRIDYEQYF
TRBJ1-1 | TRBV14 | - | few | TGTGCCAGCAGCCCGCTAAAACAGAACACTGAAGCTTTCTTT | CASSPLKQNTEAFF
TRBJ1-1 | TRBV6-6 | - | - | TGTGCCAGCAGCATTACAGGTGGGGCTTTCTTT | CASSITGGAFF
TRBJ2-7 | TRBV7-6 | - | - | TGTGCCAGCAGCTTAAGTTTCGGACTTCAGTACGAGCAGTACTTC | CASSLSFGLQYEQYF
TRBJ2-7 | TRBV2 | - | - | TGTGCCAGCAGCACGTTAAAGGGCGGCGAGCAGTACTTC | CASSTLKGGEQYF
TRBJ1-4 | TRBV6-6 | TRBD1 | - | TGTGCCAGCAACAAAGGGGGCGGAGGTGAAAAACTGTTTTTT | CASNKGGGGEKLFF
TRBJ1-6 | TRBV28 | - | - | TGTGCCAGCAGTTTATTAGCAGGGGCGCCCGGCTCCTATAATTCACCCCTCCACTTT | CASSLLAGAPGSYNSPLHF
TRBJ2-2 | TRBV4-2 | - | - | TGTGCCAGCAGCCCCGACAGGAGGAACACCGGGGAGCTGTTTTTT | CASSPDRRNTGELFF
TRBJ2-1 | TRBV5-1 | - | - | TGCGCCAGCAGCTTGGTTACAAGCTCCTACAATGAGCAGTTCTTC | CASSLVTSSYNEQFF
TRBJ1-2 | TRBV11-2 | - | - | TGTGCCAGCAGCTTAGAGCCCGGGCACGGCTACACCTTC | CASSLEPGHGYTF
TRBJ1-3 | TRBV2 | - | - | TGTGCCAGCAATTCGATCTCTGGAAACACCATATATTTT | CASNSISGNTIYF
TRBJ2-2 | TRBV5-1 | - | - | TGCGCCAGCAGCTTGAACACGAACACCGGGGAGCTGTTTTTT | CASSLNTNTGELFF
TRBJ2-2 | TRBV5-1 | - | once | TGCGCCAGCAGCGACACCGGGGAGCTGTTTTTT | CASSDTGELFF
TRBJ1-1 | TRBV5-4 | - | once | TGTGCCAGCCACAGCGGGGTGAACACTGAAGCTTTCTTT | CASHSGVNTEAFF
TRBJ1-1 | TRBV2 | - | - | TGTGCCAGCAGTGACGAGGGACGGATGAACACTGAAGCTTTCTTT | CASSDEGRMNTEAFF
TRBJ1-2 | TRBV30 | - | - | TGTGCCTGGGGGGATGACAGGCTCTATGGCTACACCTTC | CAWGDDRLYGYTF
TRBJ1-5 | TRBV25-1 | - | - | TGTGCCAGCAGTGAATTTGGAGATGTTAGCAATCAGCCCCAGCATTTT | CASSEFGDVSNQPQHF
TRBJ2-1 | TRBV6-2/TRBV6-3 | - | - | TGTGCCAGCAGTTACATTGAGTTCAATGAGCAGTTCTTC | CASSYIEFNEQFF
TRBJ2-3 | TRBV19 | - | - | TGTGCCACCCTTGACAGGACAGATACGCAGTATTTT | CATLDRTDTQYF
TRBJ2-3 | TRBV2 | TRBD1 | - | TGTGCCAGCAGTATCCGGGACAGGGACTACACAGATACGCAGTATTTT | CASSIRDRDYTDTQYF